A selection of T cell receptor beta chains follows, all from one sample in a study of blood T cells in healthy people across ages. One entry per CDR3 protein results from TCRdb running MiXCR on the 5' RACE reads. The data show approximately 1,000,000 distinct CDR3 sequences, 35% to 40% seen once. The specimen was blood. All receptors derive from a man younger than 35 in good health. Each CDR3 is given with its conserved first and last residue. D genes are given only for firm matches. The listing skips clone size in some rows; elsewhere it reads once, few, many or a size class.

TGCGCCAGCAGCCAAGATTGGGGCAGGGTGGCCTACAATGAGCAGTACTTC | CASSQDWGRVAYNEQYF | TRBJ2-7 | few | 17 | NA | TRBV4-3
TGTGCCAGCAGTGGCAAGGGGATTTCCGCGAGCACCGGGGAGCTGTTTTTT | CASSGKGISASTGELFF | TRBJ2-2 | NA | 17 | NA | TRBV9
TGCAGTGTTAGCAGAGCCCCGGGGTCGGGGAATACGCAGTATTTT | CSVSRAPGSGNTQYF | TRBJ2-3 | NA | 15 | NA | TRBV20-1
TGTGCCAGCAGTTCAACAACCCCCCCGGACAGCCTCACAGATACGCAGTATTTT | CASSSTTPPDSLTDTQYF | TRBJ2-3 | NA | 18 | NA | TRBV28
TGTGCCAGCAGCGTGGATTACCGGGGCCTAACCACCTATGGCTACACCTTC | CASSVDYRGLTTYGYTF | TRBJ1-2 | NA | 17 | NA | TRBV9
TGCGCCAGCAGCCATTCGGACAGTAAAGGCACTGAAGCTTTCTTT | CASSHSDSKGTEAFF | TRBJ1-1 | NA | 15 | NA | TRBV4-3
TGTGCCAGCAGCGGACAGGGGGCTTCTAACACCGGGGAGCTGTTTTTT | CASSGQGASNTGELFF | TRBJ2-2 | NA | 16 | TRBD1 | TRBV6-2/TRBV6-3
TGTGCCAGCAGTTACTCGAAGGGATCCAGGGAGGCGGGCCAGCCCCAGCATTTT | CASSYSKGSREAGQPQHF | TRBJ1-5 | few | 18 | NA | TRBV6-5
TGTGCCAGCTCCTCACAGGGGGTTCTTAATGAGCAGTTCTTC | CASSSQGVLNEQFF | TRBJ2-1 | many | 14 | TRBD1 | TRBV12-3/TRBV12-4
TGCGCCAGCAGCTTCGACGGAACCAATGAAAAACTGTTTTTT | CASSFDGTNEKLFF | TRBJ1-4 | NA | 14 | NA | TRBV5-1
TGCGCCAGCAGCTGGGGGGGTAAAAACATTCAGTACTTC | CASSWGGKNIQYF | TRBJ2-4 | NA | 13 | TRBD2 | TRBV5-1
TGTGCCAGTAGGGTCGAAGTTAACTATGGCTACACCTTC | CASRVEVNYGYTF | TRBJ1-2 | NA | 13 | NA | TRBV19
TGTGCCAGCAGCTCCCGCGTAGTAGGTAGTAATGAGCAGTTCTTC | CASSSRVVGSNEQFF | TRBJ2-1 | NA | 15 | NA | TRBV7-2
TGTGCCACCTCCTACGGCGGAGGGGAGGGCTACACCTTC | CATSYGGGEGYTF | TRBJ1-2 | NA | 13 | NA | TRBV6-6
TGTGCCAGCAGCCCGGAGAGGTCAAATAACTATGGCTACACCTTC | CASSPERSNNYGYTF | TRBJ1-2 | NA | 15 | NA | TRBV7-8
TGTGCCAGCACCGCTTCGATGGAGACGCAGTATTTT | CASTASMETQYF | TRBJ2-3 | once | 12 | NA | TRBV2
TGTGCCAGCAGCCCCCTCCGTGGAACGGCGCAGTATTTT | CASSPLRGTAQYF | TRBJ2-3 | few | 13 | NA | TRBV12-3/TRBV12-4
TGTGCCAGCAGCTATGAGCAGGACACAGATACGCAGTATTTT | CASSYEQDTDTQYF | TRBJ2-3 | many | 14 | NA | TRBV7-2
TGTGCCAGCAGCCCCACCCAGGGGACCAACACCGGGGAGCTGTTTTTT | CASSPTQGTNTGELFF | TRBJ2-2 | NA | 16 | NA | TRBV9
TGCGCCAGCAGCCAAGATCCTAGCGTTGGGACCGGGGAGCTGTTTTTT | CASSQDPSVGTGELFF | TRBJ2-2 | NA | 16 | NA | TRBV4-1
TGTGCCAGCAGTTCGGGACTAGCGAAAACCTACGAGCAGTACTTC | CASSSGLAKTYEQYF | TRBJ2-7 | NA | 15 | TRBD2 | TRBV28
TGTGCCACCAGGGGGACAGGGGAGGGGCCCCAGCATTTT | CATRGTGEGPQHF | TRBJ1-5 | NA | 13 | TRBD1 | TRBV24-1
TGCAGTGCTAGTTCTGCTAGCGGGGGGACTCAAGAGACCCAGTACTTC | CSASSASGGTQETQYF | TRBJ2-5 | NA | 16 | TRBD2 | TRBV20-1
TGTGCCAGCAGCAAGTGGAGGCAGGCGGGCAGCAATCAGCCCCAGCATTTT | CASSKWRQAGSNQPQHF | TRBJ1-5 | NA | 17 | NA | TRBV21-1
TGTGCCAGCAGTACGACGGGACAGGGATCATTGCACACCGGGGAGCTGTTTTTT | CASSTTGQGSLHTGELFF | TRBJ2-2 | NA | 18 | TRBD1 | TRBV6-1
TGTGCCAGCAGCTTGCTTACTAGCGGTACCTACGAGCAGTACTTC | CASSLLTSGTYEQYF | TRBJ2-7 | NA | 15 | TRBD2 | TRBV5-5
TGCAGTGCTAGATCGGTGGCTAGCGGGGGGGAGACCCAGTACTTC | CSARSVASGGETQYF | TRBJ2-5 | few | 15 | TRBD2 | TRBV20-1
TGTGCCAGCAGTTGGGGGGTGGGCAATCAGCCCCAGCATTTT | CASSWGVGNQPQHF | TRBJ1-5 | NA | 14 | NA | TRBV12-3/TRBV12-4
TGTGCCAGCAGCCACCTAACAGGGGAAGCTGGAGCTTTCTTT | CASSHLTGEAGAFF | TRBJ1-1 | few | 14 | TRBD1 | TRBV3-1
TGCGCCAGCAGCTTGCACGGACGGCCGAACACTGAAGCTTTCTTT | CASSLHGRPNTEAFF | TRBJ1-1 | NA | 15 | NA | TRBV5-1
TGTGCCAGCAGCTTAGTCCCCACGGGGTATGGCTACACCTTC | CASSLVPTGYGYTF | TRBJ1-2 | NA | 14 | NA | TRBV7-2
TGTGCCAGCAGCCAAGTAAGGCGGAGGACCATCTACAATGAGCAGTTCTTC | CASSQVRRRTIYNEQFF | TRBJ2-1 | NA | 17 | NA | TRBV14
TGTGCCAGCAGCTTTCCAGAACAGATCTACTATGGCTACACCTTC | CASSFPEQIYYGYTF | TRBJ1-2 | NA | 15 | NA | TRBV5-6
TGTGCCAGCAGCTTAAGACTAGCCTCAGCCACAGATACGCAGTATTTT | CASSLRLASATDTQYF | TRBJ2-3 | NA | 16 | TRBD2 | TRBV7-2
TGTGCCAGCAGCCCGTTGACATCCCCGGCTGAAGCTTTCTTT | CASSPLTSPAEAFF | TRBJ1-1 | NA | 14 | NA | TRBV11-2
TGTGCCAGCAGCTTAGCTATGGGGGCCGGTGGCTACACCTTC | CASSLAMGAGGYTF | TRBJ1-2 | NA | 14 | NA | TRBV7-2
TGTGCCAGCAGTTCCGAGGGGGGCTCAGATGTCCTCCACTTT | CASSSEGGSDVLHF | TRBJ1-6 | NA | 14 | NA | TRBV6-5
TGTGCCAGCAGTGACAAGGGCTATGGCTACACCTTC | CASSDKGYGYTF | TRBJ1-2 | few | 12 | NA | TRBV6-4
TGTGCCAGCAGCTCCGGACTAGCGGGGGTTTATGAGCAGTTCTTC | CASSSGLAGVYEQFF | TRBJ2-1 | NA | 15 | TRBD2 | TRBV7-2
TGCGCCAGCAGCCAAGTTATGTCCACCCCGGGACAGTACTACGAGCAGTACTTC | CASSQVMSTPGQYYEQYF | TRBJ2-7 | few | 18 | TRBD1 | TRBV4-3
TGCAGTGCCAGCCGGGGCACAGACTACGAGCAGTACTTC | CSASRGTDYEQYF | TRBJ2-7 | NA | 13 | NA | TRBV20-1
TGCAGTGCTCCGGCACAGGGCGCTGATGACCAGTACTTC | CSAPAQGADDQYF | TRBJ2-5 | NA | 13 | NA | TRBV20-1
TGTGCTAGCAGCTTAGGACCCTCCGGGGTCTACAATGAGCAGTTCTTC | CASSLGPSGVYNEQFF | TRBJ2-1 | many | 16 | NA | TRBV7-7
TGTGCCAGCACTCCCCGGGACGACACCGGGGAGCTGTTTTTT | CASTPRDDTGELFF | TRBJ2-2 | NA | 14 | NA | TRBV6-5
TGTGCCAGCAGTTTAATGGGAGGCAAGAACGAGCAGTACTTC | CASSLMGGKNEQYF | TRBJ2-7 | few | 14 | NA | TRBV12-3/TRBV12-4
TGTGCCAGCAGTCGCCCGCAGAATCAGCCCCAGCATTTT | CASSRPQNQPQHF | TRBJ1-5 | NA | 13 | NA | TRBV28